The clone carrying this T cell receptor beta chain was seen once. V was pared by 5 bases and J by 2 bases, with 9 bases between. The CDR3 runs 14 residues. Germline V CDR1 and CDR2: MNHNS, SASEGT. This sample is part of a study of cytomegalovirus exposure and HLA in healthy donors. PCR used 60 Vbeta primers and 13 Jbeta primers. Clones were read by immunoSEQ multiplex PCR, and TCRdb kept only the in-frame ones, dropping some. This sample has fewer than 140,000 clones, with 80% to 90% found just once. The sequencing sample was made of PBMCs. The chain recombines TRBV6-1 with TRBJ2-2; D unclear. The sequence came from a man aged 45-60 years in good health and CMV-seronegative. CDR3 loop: CASSPEVNTGELFF. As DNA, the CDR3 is TGTGCCAGCAGTCCAGAGGTTAACACCGGGGAGCTGTTTTTT.